This T cell receptor (beta chain) stems from a study of T cells after yellow fever vaccination. Across the whole study: SMART-Seq v4 Ultra Low Input prepared libraries from low-cell fractions.

J gave up 6 bases and V 4 bases, and 9 bases lay outside the gene matches. Germline V lookup: CDR1 SGHRS, CDR2 YFSETQ. The CDR3 is 14 residues long. This clonotype was found a few times. UMIs and a universal primer site were added when TCR cDNA was made by 5'RACE template switching. One entry per CDR3 protein, called by TCRdb with MiXCR from the 5' RACE reads. The sample contains some 600,000 distinct CDR3 sequences, 9% to 15% of which appear only once. The chain has TRBV5-1 and TRBJ2-7; 8 bases map to TRBD1. The receptor was isolated from a man aged 25 to 45 who received the YFV17D yellow fever vaccine. The material sequenced was PBMCs, taken on the day of the yellow fever booster vaccination. The CDR3 reads CASSHGTGGIEQYF. The CDR3 region has the DNA TGCGCCAGCAGCCACGGGACAGGCGGGATCGAGCAGTACTTC.